This is a list of T cell receptor beta chains from one sample in a study of T cells after posttransplantation cyclophosphamide. The protocol was immunoSEQ multiplex PCR, while the TCRdb copy is restricted to in-frame clones and leaves out a portion. The sample is made up of 10,000 to 15,000 clones, none counted only once. Sequences were derived from PBMCs, sampled after allogeneic stem cell transplant with posttransplant cyclophosphamide. These receptors were obtained from a female patient between 35 and 55 years old who received an allogeneic stem cell transplant from an unrelated donor, was CMV-positive, and had acute GVHD only. Some T cells may be graft donor cells. Both conserved end residues are part of each CDR3. A D gene is named only where the DNA matches it firmly. The size of a clone is reported for some rows only, either as once, few or many, or as a class for expanded clones.

v_call: TRBV21-1; clone_size: -; d_call: -; j_call: TRBJ2-5; cdr3_nt: TGTGCCAGCAGTAGCGGGACTAGCGGGAGGAATGGGGAAGAGACCCAGTACTTC; cdr3_aa: CASSSGTSGRNGEETQYF
v_call: TRBV5-1; clone_size: many; d_call: -; j_call: TRBJ1-1; cdr3_nt: TGCGCCAGCAGCTTGGAGCAGGGCCCGAACACTGAAGCTTTCTTT; cdr3_aa: CASSLEQGPNTEAFF
v_call: TRBV9; clone_size: -; d_call: -; j_call: TRBJ2-7; cdr3_nt: TGTGCCAGCAGCCCATGGGGCGGACACACCTACGAGCAGTACTTC; cdr3_aa: CASSPWGGHTYEQYF
v_call: TRBV5-4; clone_size: many; d_call: TRBD2; j_call: TRBJ2-5; cdr3_nt: TGTGCCAGCAGCTGGGGAGGGGCGGGAGGAGAGACCCAGTACTTC; cdr3_aa: CASSWGGAGGETQYF
v_call: TRBV2; clone_size: many; d_call: TRBD2; j_call: TRBJ2-3; cdr3_nt: TGTGCCAGCGGGGGTACCCTACTAGCGGGGGTTGCCAATACGCAGTATTTT; cdr3_aa: CASGGTLLAGVANTQYF
v_call: TRBV28; clone_size: -; d_call: -; j_call: TRBJ2-1; cdr3_nt: TGTGCCAGCAGTTTTGAGGTCGAAGGGGGGGGGAAAAATGAGCAGTTCTTC; cdr3_aa: CASSFEVEGGGKNEQFF
v_call: TRBV6-1; clone_size: many; d_call: TRBD2; j_call: TRBJ2-3; cdr3_nt: TGTGCCAGCAGTGTGGCTAGCGGGGGGGCAGATACGCAGTATTTT; cdr3_aa: CASSVASGGADTQYF
v_call: TRBV2; clone_size: many; d_call: -; j_call: TRBJ2-1; cdr3_nt: TGTGCCAGCAGTTACACAGGCGATGAGCAGTTCTTC; cdr3_aa: CASSYTGDEQFF
v_call: TRBV7-9; clone_size: many; d_call: -; j_call: TRBJ2-7; cdr3_nt: TGTGCCAGGGACTTCCGGGCGGAGCTCTCCTACGAGCAGTACTTC; cdr3_aa: CARDFRAELSYEQYF
v_call: TRBV4-2; clone_size: many; d_call: TRBD1; j_call: TRBJ2-2; cdr3_nt: TGTGCCAGCAGCCCACGGACAGGGAACACCGGGGAGCTGTTTTTT; cdr3_aa: CASSPRTGNTGELFF
v_call: TRBV28; clone_size: many; d_call: TRBD1; j_call: TRBJ2-3; cdr3_nt: TGTGCCAGCACCTGGACAGGGGTGACAGATACGCAGTATTTT; cdr3_aa: CASTWTGVTDTQYF
v_call: TRBV7-9; clone_size: few; d_call: TRBD1; j_call: TRBJ2-1; cdr3_nt: TGTGCCAGCAGTTCCCCGGGACAGGGGTTTGATGAGCAGTTCTTC; cdr3_aa: CASSSPGQGFDEQFF
v_call: TRBV18; clone_size: many; d_call: TRBD1; j_call: TRBJ1-2; cdr3_nt: TGTGCCAGCTCACCACCGGGGACAGGCCGAGCTAACTATGGCTACACCTTC; cdr3_aa: CASSPPGTGRANYGYTF
v_call: TRBV2; clone_size: many; d_call: TRBD1; j_call: TRBJ1-4; cdr3_nt: TGTGCCAGCAGTTGGGGACAGGGTAGTGAAAAACTGTTTTTT; cdr3_aa: CASSWGQGSEKLFF
v_call: TRBV19; clone_size: few; d_call: TRBD1; j_call: TRBJ2-7; cdr3_nt: TGTGCCAGTAGTCTGACGAAGGGGGCCTCCTACGAGCAGTACTTC; cdr3_aa: CASSLTKGASYEQYF
v_call: TRBV4-1; clone_size: many; d_call: -; j_call: TRBJ1-2; cdr3_nt: TGCGCCAGCAGCCAAGGGACAGCGGCCTATGGCTACACCTTC; cdr3_aa: CASSQGTAAYGYTF
v_call: TRBV18; clone_size: -; d_call: -; j_call: TRBJ2-3; cdr3_nt: TGTGCCAGCTCGCCCGCGGGGTCCCGCACAGATACGCAGTATTTT; cdr3_aa: CASSPAGSRTDTQYF
v_call: TRBV4-1; clone_size: many; d_call: TRBD1; j_call: TRBJ2-1; cdr3_nt: TGCGCCAGCAGCCAAGTCGACCCGGGACAGGGTCCCAATGAGCAGTTCTTC; cdr3_aa: CASSQVDPGQGPNEQFF
v_call: TRBV29-1; clone_size: -; d_call: -; j_call: TRBJ2-3; cdr3_nt: TGCAGCGTTGAAGATGCCCTAGCTGGTAGCACAGATACGCAGTATTTT; cdr3_aa: CSVEDALAGSTDTQYF
v_call: TRBV5-6; clone_size: many; d_call: -; j_call: TRBJ2-7; cdr3_nt: TGTGCCAGCAGCCGACGACTAGGATCCTACGAGCAGTACTTC; cdr3_aa: CASSRRLGSYEQYF
v_call: TRBV4-2; clone_size: many; d_call: -; j_call: TRBJ2-2; cdr3_nt: TGTGCCAGCAGCCAAGATCCTGGGCCACTTCTAGGGGAGCTGTTTTTT; cdr3_aa: CASSQDPGPLLGELFF
v_call: TRBV9; clone_size: -; d_call: TRBD1; j_call: TRBJ2-3; cdr3_nt: TGTGCCAGCAGCGCACAGGGGTTACAGGCAGATACGCAGTATTTT; cdr3_aa: CASSAQGLQADTQYF
v_call: TRBV19; clone_size: many; d_call: -; j_call: TRBJ1-3; cdr3_nt: TGTGCCAGTAGATCGGGGGACGGCTCTGGAAACACCATATATTTT; cdr3_aa: CASRSGDGSGNTIYF
v_call: TRBV11-3; clone_size: many; d_call: TRBD2; j_call: TRBJ2-1; cdr3_nt: TGTGCCAGCAGCTCGGGACTAGCGGGGAATGAGCAGTTCTTC; cdr3_aa: CASSSGLAGNEQFF
v_call: TRBV19; clone_size: -; d_call: -; j_call: TRBJ1-3; cdr3_nt: TGTGCCAGCCAGGGAAACACCATATATTTT; cdr3_aa: CASQGNTIYF
v_call: TRBV7-2; clone_size: many; d_call: TRBD2; j_call: TRBJ2-3; cdr3_nt: TGTGCCAGCAGAATCGGGGGGTATACGCAGTATTTT; cdr3_aa: CASRIGGYTQYF
v_call: TRBV7-2; clone_size: few; d_call: TRBD1; j_call: TRBJ1-2; cdr3_nt: TGTGCCAGCAGCTCGGACAGGGGGCGCAGAGGTGGCTACACCTTC; cdr3_aa: CASSSDRGRRGGYTF
v_call: TRBV21-1; clone_size: many; d_call: -; j_call: TRBJ2-7; cdr3_nt: TGTGCCAGCAGCAGAAACCGGGACAGTGACGAGCAGTACTTC; cdr3_aa: CASSRNRDSDEQYF
v_call: TRBV7-2; clone_size: few; d_call: -; j_call: TRBJ1-2; cdr3_nt: TGTGCCAGCAGCTTAGACCAGGTCCCTCAAGCTAACTATGGCTACACCTTC; cdr3_aa: CASSLDQVPQANYGYTF
v_call: TRBV10-3; clone_size: -; d_call: TRBD2; j_call: TRBJ2-7; cdr3_nt: TGTGCCATCAGTGAGTCGGGCTGGGAGGCGGGAGGTACCGAGCAGTACTTC; cdr3_aa: CAISESGWEAGGTEQYF
v_call: TRBV18; clone_size: few; d_call: -; j_call: TRBJ1-4; cdr3_nt: TGTGCCAGCTCACCTTGGCAGGGGCGCTTCACTAATGAAAAACTGTTTTTT; cdr3_aa: CASSPWQGRFTNEKLFF
v_call: TRBV5-1; clone_size: many; d_call: -; j_call: TRBJ2-7; cdr3_nt: TGCGCCAGCAGCTTGGACCTAGCCGCAGGCGAGCAGTACTTC; cdr3_aa: CASSLDLAAGEQYF
v_call: TRBV5-6; clone_size: -; d_call: -; j_call: TRBJ2-7; cdr3_nt: TGTGCCAGCAGCTTGGGGGCCGGGGTCGAGCAGTACTTC; cdr3_aa: CASSLGAGVEQYF
v_call: TRBV21-1; clone_size: many; d_call: -; j_call: TRBJ1-4; cdr3_nt: TGTGCCAGCAGCAGTACAGGTATAGAAAAACTGTTTTTT; cdr3_aa: CASSSTGIEKLFF
v_call: TRBV5-6; clone_size: few; d_call: TRBD1; j_call: TRBJ2-7; cdr3_nt: TGTGCCAGCAGCCACCGGGACAGCTACGAGCAGTACTTC; cdr3_aa: CASSHRDSYEQYF
v_call: TRBV4-3; clone_size: many; d_call: -; j_call: TRBJ1-4; cdr3_nt: TGCGCCAGCAGCCAAGTAGCCGCAACTAATGAAAAACTGTTTTTT; cdr3_aa: CASSQVAATNEKLFF
v_call: TRBV5-1; clone_size: many; d_call: TRBD1; j_call: TRBJ1-6; cdr3_nt: TGCGCCAGCAGCTTGGCCAACCTAGAGGGGGCGAAGAATTCACCCCTCCACTTT; cdr3_aa: CASSLANLEGAKNSPLHF
v_call: TRBV9; clone_size: many; d_call: -; j_call: TRBJ1-5; cdr3_nt: TGTGCCAGCAGCCCCCGGGGGAGACAGCCCCAGCATTTT; cdr3_aa: CASSPRGRQPQHF